This TCR beta chain stems from a study of T cell responses to AZD1222 COVID-19 vaccine. Overall study results and limits: Donors were chiefly white British, with a greater number of females, and clonal diversity was perhaps underestimated. Receipt of two AZD1222 doses was followed by a rise in Spike-specific TCR breadth and depth. Unmutated regions of variants are reportedly targeted by nearly half of spike-specific TCRs.

The data were produced by immunoSEQ multiplex PCR, yet TCRdb's version contains in-frame clones alone and is incomplete. The data hold about 110,000 clones, with nearly 90% observed a single time. The ends lost 2 bases at V and 0 bases at J; junction bases unmatched: 4. This CDR3 contains 16 residues. Per germline, CDR1 SGHNT and CDR2 YYREEE (reference sequence). On this clone: Its antigen is unidentified.

The clonotype comes from an adult who received the AZD1222 COVID-19 vaccine. Specimen: peripheral blood, collected 28 days after the second AZD1222 dose. V and J are TRBV5-4 and TRBJ2-3; 9 bases agree with TRBD2. DNA for the CDR3: TGTGCCAGCAGCTTACGACTAGCGGCTAGCACAGATACGCAGTATTTT. It is translated as CASSLRLAASTDTQYF.